This TCR beta chain was captured by sequencing in a study of identical twins. Broader study findings: The presence of invariant MAIT and iNKT cells could partly confound analyses of zero-insertion sequences. The study found that models underestimated out-of-frame TCR alpha sharing in monozygotic twins. Where out-of-frame alpha sequences were twin-shared, they showed excess low generation probability. Clonotypes of the beta chain that were abundant in cord blood carried fewer insertions (memory repertoires showed none).

A single record per CDR3 protein comes from TCRdb applying MiXCR to the 5' RACE reads. The data show 640,000 or so distinct CDR3 sequences, over 5% seen once. This clonotype occurred many times. Its target is not known. The source is a man younger than 30 in good health. The sample consisted of naive T cells sorted from blood.

The CDR3 protein is CASSQDRDYLFF. The CDR3 region has the DNA TGTGCCAGCAGCCAGGACAGGGATTATCTGTTTTTT. The chain combines TRBV12-3 or TRBV12-4 with TRBJ1-4; 8 bases fit TRBD1. Trimming took 6 bases from V and 14 from J; bases not matched to a gene: 8. The CDR3 contains 12 residues.